This TCR beta chain emerged from a study of blood T cell repertoires in COVID-19. In the study overall: The cDNA or gDNA used as material had been derived from T cells, B-cell-depleted T cells, or PBMCs.

Authors' analysis steps: From reference gene primer amplification, estimates of nucleated cell counts were derived. This table comes from immunoSEQ multiplex PCR, and its TCRdb copy is limited to in-frame clones, with some not included. That table gives V, J and clone size, and the DNA gave D and trimming. The sample lists more than 95,000 clones, roughly 87% occurring once. J lost 0 bases, V lost 2 bases, and 3 bases had no gene match. CDR3 size: 15 residues. CDR1 SGHRS and CDR2 YFSETQ come from the germline V gene. The TCR sequence derives from a human donor in a cohort sampled during active COVID-19. The specimen sequenced was peripheral blood. This rearrangement joins TRBV5-1 to TRBJ2-3; TRBD2 agrees at 7 bases. CDR3 in amino acids: CASSFERESTDTQYF. In DNA form, the CDR3 reads TGCGCCAGCAGCTTTGAGCGGGAAAGCACAGATACGCAGTATTTT.